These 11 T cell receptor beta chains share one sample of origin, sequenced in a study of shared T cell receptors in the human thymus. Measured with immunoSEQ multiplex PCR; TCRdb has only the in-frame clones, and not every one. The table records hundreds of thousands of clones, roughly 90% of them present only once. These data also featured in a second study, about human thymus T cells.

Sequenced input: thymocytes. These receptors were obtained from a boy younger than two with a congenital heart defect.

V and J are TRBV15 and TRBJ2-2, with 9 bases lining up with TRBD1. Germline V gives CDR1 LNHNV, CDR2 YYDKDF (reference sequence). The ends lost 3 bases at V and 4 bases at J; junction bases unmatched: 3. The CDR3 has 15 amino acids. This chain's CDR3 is CATSRGTGTTGELFF. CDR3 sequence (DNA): TGTGCCACCAGCAGGGGGACAGGGACCACCGGGGAGCTGTTTTTT. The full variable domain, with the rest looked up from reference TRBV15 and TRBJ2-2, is DAMVIQNPRYQVTQFGKPVTLSCSQTLNHNVMYWYQQKSSQAPKLLFHYYDKDFNNEADTPDNFQSRRPNTSFCFLDIRSPGLGDTAMYLCATSRGTGTTGELFFGEGSRLTVL.

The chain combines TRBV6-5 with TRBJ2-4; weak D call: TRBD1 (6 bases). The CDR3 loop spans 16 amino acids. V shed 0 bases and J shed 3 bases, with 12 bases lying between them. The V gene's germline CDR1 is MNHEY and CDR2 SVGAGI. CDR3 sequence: CASSYSQGPDKNIQYF. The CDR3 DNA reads TGTGCCAGCAGTTACTCACAGGGTCCCGACAAAAACATTCAGTACTTC.

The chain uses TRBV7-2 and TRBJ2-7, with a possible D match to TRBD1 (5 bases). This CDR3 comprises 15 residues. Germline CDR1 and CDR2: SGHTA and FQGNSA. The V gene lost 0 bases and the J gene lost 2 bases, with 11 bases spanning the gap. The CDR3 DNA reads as TGTGCCAGCAGCTTAGCGCGAGTAGGGGCCTACGAGCAGTACTTC. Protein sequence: CASSLARVGAYEQYF.

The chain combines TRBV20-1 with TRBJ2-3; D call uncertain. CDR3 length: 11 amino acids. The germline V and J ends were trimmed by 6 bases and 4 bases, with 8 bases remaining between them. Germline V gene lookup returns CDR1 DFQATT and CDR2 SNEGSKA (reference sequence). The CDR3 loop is CSAFPADTQYF. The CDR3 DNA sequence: TGCAGTGCCTTCCCGGCAGATACGCAGTATTTT.

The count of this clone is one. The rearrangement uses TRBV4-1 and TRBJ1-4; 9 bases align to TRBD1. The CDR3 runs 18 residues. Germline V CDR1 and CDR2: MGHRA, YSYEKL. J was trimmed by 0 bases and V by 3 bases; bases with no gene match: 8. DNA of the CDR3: TGCGCCAGCAGCCAGAAAGTACAGGGGGCGGCAACTAATGAAAAACTGTTTTTT. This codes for CASSQKVQGAATNEKLFF.

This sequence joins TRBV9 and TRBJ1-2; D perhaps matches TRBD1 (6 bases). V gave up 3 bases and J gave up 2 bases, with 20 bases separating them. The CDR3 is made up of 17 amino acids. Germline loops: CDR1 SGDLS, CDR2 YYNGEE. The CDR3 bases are TGTGCCAGCAGCGGGGGGGGGCAGGCGATCCCGAACTATGGCTACACCTTC. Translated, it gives CASSGGGQAIPNYGYTF.

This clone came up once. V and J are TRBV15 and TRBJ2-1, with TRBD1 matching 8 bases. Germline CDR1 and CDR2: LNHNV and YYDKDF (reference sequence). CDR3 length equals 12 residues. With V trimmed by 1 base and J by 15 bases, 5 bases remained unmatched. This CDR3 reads CATSRVGDRRFF. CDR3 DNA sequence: TGTGCCACCAGCAGAGTTGGGGACAGGCGGTTCTTC.

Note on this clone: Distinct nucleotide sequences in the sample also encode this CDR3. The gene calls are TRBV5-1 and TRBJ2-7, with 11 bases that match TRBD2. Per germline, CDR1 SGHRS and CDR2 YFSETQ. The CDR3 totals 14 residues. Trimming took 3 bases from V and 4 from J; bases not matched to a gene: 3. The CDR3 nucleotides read TGCGCCAGCAGCTCGGGGACTAGCGGATACGAGCAGTACTTC. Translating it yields CASSSGTSGYEQYF.

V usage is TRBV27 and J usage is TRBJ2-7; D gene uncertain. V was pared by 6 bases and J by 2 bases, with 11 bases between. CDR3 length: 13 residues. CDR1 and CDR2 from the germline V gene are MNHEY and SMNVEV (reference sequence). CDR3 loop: CASRSHGAYEQYF. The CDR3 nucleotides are TGTGCCAGCAGATCACATGGAGCCTACGAGCAGTACTTC.

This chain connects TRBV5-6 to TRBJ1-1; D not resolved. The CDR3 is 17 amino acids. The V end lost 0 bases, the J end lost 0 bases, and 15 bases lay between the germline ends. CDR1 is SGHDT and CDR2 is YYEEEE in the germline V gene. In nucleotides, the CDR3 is TGTGCCAGCAGCTTGGACAGCGGGCATATTATGAACACTGAAGCTTTCTTT. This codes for CASSLDSGHIMNTEAFF.

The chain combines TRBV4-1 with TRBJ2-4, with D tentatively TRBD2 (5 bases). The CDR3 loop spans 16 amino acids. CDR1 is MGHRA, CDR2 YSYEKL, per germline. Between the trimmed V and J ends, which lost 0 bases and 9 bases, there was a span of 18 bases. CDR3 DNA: TGCGCCAGCAGCCAAGAGCCCGCTCGGACGGGAAGCATTCAGTACTTC. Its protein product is CASSQEPARTGSIQYF.